Following are 22 T cell receptor beta chains from one sample sequenced in a study of blood T cells in healthy people across ages. Alongside a J-beta primer mix, a sample-barcoded 5' primer served in a second PCR lasting about 7 to 11 cycles. TCRdb used MiXCR to reprocess the 5' RACE reads, holding one entry per CDR3 protein. The data show roughly 790,000 distinct CDR3 sequences, approximately 43% seen once. Input material: blood. The receptors shown here come from a woman between 55 and 75 years old in good health.

This clonotype came up a few times. J is TRBJ2-1 and V is TRBV7-6; 12 bases fit TRBD2. After removal of 3 bases from V and 0 bases from J, the junction contained 3 bases not matched to a gene. This CDR3 contains 17 residues. CDR1 and CDR2 from the germline V gene are SGHVS and FNYEAQ. The CDR3 sequence: CASSLGLAGSSYNEQFF. The CDR3 DNA sequence: TGTGCCAGCAGCTTGGGACTAGCGGGTTCCTCCTACAATGAGCAGTTCTTC.

To note about this clonotype: A much bigger clone sits one base away, suggesting this may be a read error. The V and J genes are TRBV3-1 and TRBJ2-7, with TRBD2 matching 10 bases. TRBJ2-5 matches the DNA end more closely, so the J call is doubtful. This CDR3 has 14 residues. Germline CDR1 and CDR2: LGHDT and YNNKEL (reference sequence). CDR3 residues: CANSLASGRETQYF. CDR3 DNA sequence: TGTGCCAACAGCCTGGCTAGCGGGAGAGAGACCCAGTACTTC.

The chain combines TRBV12-3 or TRBV12-4 with TRBJ2-7; the match to TRBD2 covers 12 bases. The J call may be incorrect, as the DNA end agrees better with TRBJ2-5. The CDR3 has 15 amino acids. The CDR3 DNA reads as TGTGCCAGCAGCCCGCTAGCGGGAGGGCGAGAGACCCAGTACTTC. This sequence encodes CASSPLAGGRETQYF.

This clonotype was observed a handful of times. This chain joins TRBV28 and TRBJ2-5, with D perhaps given as TRBD1 or TRBD2 (6 bases each). V shed 7 bases and J shed 2 bases, with 11 bases lying between them. This CDR3 has 13 residues. Per the germline V gene, CDR1 is MDHEN and CDR2 is SYDVKM. The DNA for the CDR3 is TGTGCCAGCAAAGTAGGGGGGCAAGAGACCCAGTACTTC. Translated, it gives CASKVGGQETQYF.

This clonotype has only one observation. The V gene is TRBV12-3 or TRBV12-4, the J gene TRBJ2-7, with D possibly being TRBD2 (5 bases). The V gene lost 5 bases and the J gene lost 2 bases, with 13 bases spanning the gap. The CDR3 contains 14 residues. CDR3 loop: CASSAGPTAYEQYF. DNA of the CDR3: TGTGCCAGCAGTGCGGGCCCGACGGCCTACGAGCAGTACTTC.

This clonotype was seen many times. The chain is built from TRBV20-1 and TRBJ2-5, with TRBD1 identical over 9 bases. Germline V gene sequence: CDR1 DFQATT, CDR2 SNEGSKA (reference sequence). This CDR3 has 15 amino acids. The junction had 6 bases not matched to a gene; V was cut back by 2 bases and J by 2 bases. The CDR3 DNA reads TGCAGTGCTAGATTGGACAGGGGAGGGCAAGAGACCCAGTACTTC. It is translated as CSARLDRGGQETQYF.

The chain uses TRBV11-2 and TRBJ2-2, with 9 bases that match TRBD1. The V gene's germline CDR1 is SGHAT and CDR2 FQNNGV. CDR3 length: 15 residues. V trimming: 5 bases; J trimming: 7 bases; junction bases outside the gene matches: 8. The CDR3 protein is CASSPWGQGGGELFF. CDR3 nucleotides: TGTGCCAGCAGCCCTTGGGGACAGGGTGGCGGGGAGCTGTTTTTT.

The CDR3 region is CASSPVAGVGLNEQFF. In DNA, the CDR3 is TGTGCCAGCAGTCCGGTAGCGGGAGTTGGCCTCAATGAGCAGTTCTTC. The chain employs TRBV12-3 or TRBV12-4 and TRBJ2-1, with 9 nucleotides matching TRBD2. Trimming at V came to 5 bases and at J to 6 bases, leaving 11 bases not matched to a gene. The CDR3 is 16 amino acids.

The chain recombines TRBV3-1 with TRBJ2-5; D not resolved. Trimming stripped 0 bases from V and 1 base from J, with 9 bases between. Germline V CDR1 and CDR2: LGHDT, YNNKEL (reference sequence). This CDR3 has 15 amino acids. The DNA for the CDR3 is TGTGCCAGCAGCCAAGATGGGCTAGGCCAAGAGACCCAGTACTTC. Translating gives CASSQDGLGQETQYF.

This clonotype was observed a handful of times. The rearrangement uses TRBV6-1 and TRBJ2-7; D perhaps matches TRBD2 (5 bases). Germline V gene lookup returns CDR1 MNHNS and CDR2 SASEGT. Between the trimmed V and J ends, which lost 3 bases and 2 bases, there was a span of 8 bases. The CDR3 spans 13 residues. This CDR3 is CASSDWEPYEQYF. As DNA, the CDR3 is TGTGCCAGCAGTGACTGGGAGCCCTACGAGCAGTACTTC.

This clonotype was seen a handful of times. V and J are TRBV10-3 and TRBJ2-3; 7 bases are shared with TRBD1. From germline, CDR1 is ENHRY and CDR2 SYGVKD. The CDR3 spans 13 residues. V dropped 6 bases and J dropped 0; count of bases not matched to a gene: 0. In DNA form, the CDR3 reads TGTGCCATCAGGGACAGGAGCACAGATACGCAGTATTTT. This sequence encodes CAIRDRSTDTQYF.

This clonotype was counted once. V is TRBV29-1 and J is TRBJ1-2; D is undetermined. The CDR3 is made up of 12 amino acids. Deletions cut 7 bases from V and 8 bases from J, with 17 bases between. CDR1 and CDR2 (germline): SQVTM, ANQGSEA. The CDR3 nucleotides are TGCAGCGCCCGAAAGGATATGACCGGCTACACCTTC. Residues: CSARKDMTGYTF.

This chain uses TRBV7-9 with TRBJ2-7, with D tentatively TRBD2 (6 bases). The CDR3 is 16 residues long. The V end was cut by 1 base, the J end by 3 bases, with 16 bases between. Per germline, CDR1 SEHNR and CDR2 FQNEAQ (reference sequence). CDR3 in amino acids: CASSLGGGLPYYEQYF. The CDR3 bases are TGTGCCAGCAGCTTAGGGGGAGGCCTTCCTTACTACGAGCAGTACTTC.

This chain uses TRBV2 with TRBJ1-1, with D perhaps TRBD1 (6 bases). This CDR3 contains 12 residues. The germline V and J ends were trimmed by 3 bases and 5 bases, with 7 bases remaining between them. CDR1 SNHLY and CDR2 FYNNEI come from the germline V gene. CDR3 coding DNA: TGTGCCAGCAGTGACAGGGGTACTGAAGCTTTCTTT. As protein: CASSDRGTEAFF.

For the CDR3, the DNA is TGCAGCGGGGCCACGACTAGCGAGAACATTCAGTACTTC. It specifies CSGATTSENIQYF. The chain joins TRBV29-1 to TRBJ2-4; TRBD2 matches at 8 bases. The CDR3 has 13 amino acids. After removal of 7 bases from V and 7 bases from J, the junction contained 9 bases not matched to a gene. CDR1 and CDR2 (germline): SQVTM, ANQGSEA.

This clonotype was observed a few times. The chain has TRBV7-2 and TRBJ2-1; D gene ambiguous. CDR3 length: 11 residues. V was pared by 6 bases and J by 10 bases, with 10 bases between. Looked up from germline, CDR1 is SGHTA and CDR2 is FQGNSA. The CDR3 bases are TGTGCCAGCAGTCCTGCTGAGGAGCAGTTCTTC. This gives the protein CASSPAEEQFF.

The rearrangement joins TRBV2 to TRBJ1-1; D remains unclear. In germline, CDR1 is SNHLY, CDR2 FYNNEI. The CDR3 is made up of 12 amino acids. Trimming removed 3 bases at V and 11 bases at J, with 13 bases between. This CDR3 reads CASSDSGNRAFF. The CDR3 nucleotides are TGTGCCAGCAGTGACTCCGGCAATAGGGCTTTCTTT.

The V gene is TRBV27, the J gene TRBJ1-2; D not resolved. The CDR3 extends over 13 amino acids. V lost 8 bases to trimming and J lost 1 base, with 11 bases between them. Germline V gene data show CDR1 as MNHEY and CDR2 as SMNVEV (reference sequence). CDR3 DNA: TGTGCCAGCGGGCCCGAGCTTAACTATGGCTACACCTTC. Its protein product is CASGPELNYGYTF.

The sample holds a few counts of this clonotype. The chain employs TRBV7-2 and TRBJ2-1, with 11 bases aligning to TRBD2. The V gene's germline CDR1 is SGHTA and CDR2 FQGNSA. This CDR3 has 16 amino acids. Germline trimming cut 1 base from V and 6 bases from J; bases unmatched to any gene: 5. CDR3 bases: TGTGCCAGCAGCTTAGTAACGCTAGCGGGGGGCAATGAGCAGTTCTTC. It yields the protein CASSLVTLAGGNEQFF.

The chain combines TRBV7-9 with TRBJ2-4; TRBD2 matches at 8 bases. TRBJ2-7 matches the DNA end more closely, so the J call is doubtful. Per germline, CDR1 SEHNR and CDR2 FQNEAQ (reference sequence). The length of the CDR3 is 16 residues. The DNA for the CDR3 is TGTGCCAGCAGCTTACAACTAGCGGAGGGCCCCCACGAGCAGTACTTC. Protein sequence: CASSLQLAEGPHEQYF.

This clonotype was picked up many times. The rearrangement joins TRBV6-1 to TRBJ1-2; D not resolved. Germline values: CDR1 MNHNS, CDR2 SASEGT. V lost 0 bases to trimming and J lost 8 bases, with 16 bases between them. CDR3 length: 15 amino acids. The CDR3 DNA is TGTGCCAGCAGTGAAGCCCTGGGTAGGGAACACGGCTACACCTTC. It specifies CASSEALGREHGYTF.

The sample holds a few counts of this clonotype. CDR3 nucleotide sequence: TGTGCCAGCTCAACAAGAGGCGGGAGGGAAGATACGCAGTATTTT. Protein: CASSTRGGREDTQYF. The genes are TRBV18 and TRBJ2-3, with 9 bases fitting TRBD2. The CDR3 covers 15 residues. The ends lost 5 bases at V and 5 bases at J; junction bases unmatched: 8. In germline, CDR1 is KGHSH, CDR2 LQKENI.